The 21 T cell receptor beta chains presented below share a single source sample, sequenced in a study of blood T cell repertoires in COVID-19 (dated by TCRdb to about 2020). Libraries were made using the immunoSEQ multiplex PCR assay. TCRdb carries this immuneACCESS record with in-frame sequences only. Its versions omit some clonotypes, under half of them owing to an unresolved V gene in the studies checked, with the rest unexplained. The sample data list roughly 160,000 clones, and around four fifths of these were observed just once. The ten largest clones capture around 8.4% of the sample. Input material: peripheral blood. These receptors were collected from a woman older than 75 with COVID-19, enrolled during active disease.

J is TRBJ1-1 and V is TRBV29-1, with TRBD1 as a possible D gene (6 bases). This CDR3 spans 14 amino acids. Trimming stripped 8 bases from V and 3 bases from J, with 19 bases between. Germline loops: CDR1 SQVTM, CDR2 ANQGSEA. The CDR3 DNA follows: TGCAGCATAAAGACCGGGACATGGTACACTGAAGCTTTCTTT. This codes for CSIKTGTWYTEAFF.

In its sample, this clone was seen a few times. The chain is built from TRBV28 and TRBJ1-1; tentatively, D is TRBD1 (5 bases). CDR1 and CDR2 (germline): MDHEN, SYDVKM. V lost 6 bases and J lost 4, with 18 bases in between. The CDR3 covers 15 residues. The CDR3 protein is CASRPPWTGGTEAFF. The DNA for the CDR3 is TGTGCCAGCAGACCCCCATGGACGGGGGGCACTGAAGCTTTCTTT.

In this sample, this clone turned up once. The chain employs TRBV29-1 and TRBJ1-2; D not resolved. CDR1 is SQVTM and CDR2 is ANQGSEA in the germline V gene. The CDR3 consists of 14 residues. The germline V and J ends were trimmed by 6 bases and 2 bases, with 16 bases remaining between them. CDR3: CSVPEGQVNYGYTF. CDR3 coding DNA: TGCAGCGTCCCCGAAGGCCAGGTGAACTATGGCTACACCTTC. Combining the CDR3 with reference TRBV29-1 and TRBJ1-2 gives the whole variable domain SAVISQKPSRDICQRGTSLTIQCQVDSQVTMMFWYRQQPGQSLTLIATANQGSEATYESGFVIDKFPISRPNLTFSTLTVSNMSPEDSSIYLCSVPEGQVNYGYTFGSGTRLTVV.

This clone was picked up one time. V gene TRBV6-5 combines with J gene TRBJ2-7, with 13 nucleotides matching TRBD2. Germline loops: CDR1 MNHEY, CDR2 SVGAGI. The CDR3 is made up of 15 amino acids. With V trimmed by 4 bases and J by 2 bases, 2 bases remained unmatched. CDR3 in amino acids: CASSSTSGGTYEQYF. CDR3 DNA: TGTGCCAGCAGTTCGACTAGCGGGGGGACCTACGAGCAGTACTTC.

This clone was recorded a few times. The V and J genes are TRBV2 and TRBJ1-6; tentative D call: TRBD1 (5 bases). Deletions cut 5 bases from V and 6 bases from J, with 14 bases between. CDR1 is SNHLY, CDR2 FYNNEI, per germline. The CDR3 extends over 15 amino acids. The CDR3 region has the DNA TGTGCCAGCAGTCCAGGGCTCTTGGTTAATTCACCCCTCCACTTT. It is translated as CASSPGLLVNSPLHF.

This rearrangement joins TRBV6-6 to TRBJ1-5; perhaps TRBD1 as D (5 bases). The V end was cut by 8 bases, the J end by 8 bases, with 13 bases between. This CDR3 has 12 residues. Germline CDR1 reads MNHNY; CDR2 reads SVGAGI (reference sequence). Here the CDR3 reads CASDQGSEPQHF. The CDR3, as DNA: TGTGCCAGCGACCAGGGTTCGGAGCCCCAGCATTTT.

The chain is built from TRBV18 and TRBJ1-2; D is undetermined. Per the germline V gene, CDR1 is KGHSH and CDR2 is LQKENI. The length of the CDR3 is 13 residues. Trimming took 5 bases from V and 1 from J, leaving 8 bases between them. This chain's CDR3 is CASSSTGNYGYTF. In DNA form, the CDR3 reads TGTGCCAGCTCATCGACTGGTAACTATGGCTACACCTTC.

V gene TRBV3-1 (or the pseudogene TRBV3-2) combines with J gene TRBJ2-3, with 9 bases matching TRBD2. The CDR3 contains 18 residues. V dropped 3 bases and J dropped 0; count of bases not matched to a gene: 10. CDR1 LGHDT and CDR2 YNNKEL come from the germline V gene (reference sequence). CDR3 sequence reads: CASSHGPGLAGSTDTQYF. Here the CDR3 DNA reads TGTGCCAGCAGCCATGGACCTGGGCTAGCGGGGAGCACAGATACGCAGTATTTT.

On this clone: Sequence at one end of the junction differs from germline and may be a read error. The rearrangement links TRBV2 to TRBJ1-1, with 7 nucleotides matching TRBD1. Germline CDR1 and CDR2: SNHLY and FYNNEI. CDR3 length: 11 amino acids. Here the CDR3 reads CASSVAGTVVF. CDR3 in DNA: TGTGCCAGCAGCGTGGCTGGGACAGTTGTCTTT.

This CDR3 is CASSLATSTDTQYF. As DNA, the CDR3 is TGTGCCAGCAGTTTAGCGACAAGCACAGATACGCAGTATTTT. This sequence joins TRBV5-4 and TRBJ2-3, with D tentatively TRBD2 (5 bases). Germline CDR1 is SGHNT and CDR2 is YYREEE (reference sequence). V shed 5 bases and J shed 0 bases, with 10 bases lying between them. There are 14 residues in the CDR3.

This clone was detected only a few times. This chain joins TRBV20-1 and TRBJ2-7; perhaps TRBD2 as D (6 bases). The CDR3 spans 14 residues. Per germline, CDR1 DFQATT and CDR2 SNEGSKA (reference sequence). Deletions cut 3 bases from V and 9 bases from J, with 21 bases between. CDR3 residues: CSASEGSWEDRQYF. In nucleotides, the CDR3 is TGCAGTGCTAGTGAAGGGTCCTGGGAGGATCGGCAGTACTTC.

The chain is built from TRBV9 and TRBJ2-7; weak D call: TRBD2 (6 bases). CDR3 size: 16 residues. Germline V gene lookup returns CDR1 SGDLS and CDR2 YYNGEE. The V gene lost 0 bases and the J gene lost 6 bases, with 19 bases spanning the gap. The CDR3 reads CASSVGAAGTTSEQYF. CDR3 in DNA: TGTGCCAGCAGCGTAGGGGCGGCGGGCACGACTAGCGAGCAGTACTTC.

CDR3 sequence: CASSPRWGQREKLFF. CDR3 DNA sequence: TGTGCCAGCAGCCCCCGCTGGGGGCAGAGGGAAAAACTGTTTTTT. This chain connects TRBV28 to TRBJ1-4, with a possible D match to TRBD1 (6 bases). Trimming removed 6 bases at V and 8 bases at J, with 19 bases between. The germline V gene encodes CDR1 MDHEN and CDR2 SYDVKM. The CDR3 is made up of 15 amino acids.

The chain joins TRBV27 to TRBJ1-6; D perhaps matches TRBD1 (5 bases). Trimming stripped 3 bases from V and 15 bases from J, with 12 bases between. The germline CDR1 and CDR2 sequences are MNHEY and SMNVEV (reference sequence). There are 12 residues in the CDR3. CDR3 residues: CASSFPRGDLHF. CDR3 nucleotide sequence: TGTGCCAGCAGTTTCCCCCGGGGGGACCTCCACTTT.

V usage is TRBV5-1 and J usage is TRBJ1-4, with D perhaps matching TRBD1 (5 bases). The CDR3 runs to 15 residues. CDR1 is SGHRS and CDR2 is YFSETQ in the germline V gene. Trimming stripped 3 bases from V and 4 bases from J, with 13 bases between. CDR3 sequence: CASSWGGQGNEKLFF. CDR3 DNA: TGCGCCAGCAGCTGGGGAGGTCAGGGTAATGAAAAACTGTTTTTT.

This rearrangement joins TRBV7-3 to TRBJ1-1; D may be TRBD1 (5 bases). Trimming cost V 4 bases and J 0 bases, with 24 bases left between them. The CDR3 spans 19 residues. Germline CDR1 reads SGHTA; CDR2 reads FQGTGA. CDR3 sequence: CASSSIPSRGGVLNTEAFF. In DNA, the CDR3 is TGTGCCAGCAGCTCAATCCCTTCTCGGGGCGGGGTCTTGAACACTGAAGCTTTCTTT.

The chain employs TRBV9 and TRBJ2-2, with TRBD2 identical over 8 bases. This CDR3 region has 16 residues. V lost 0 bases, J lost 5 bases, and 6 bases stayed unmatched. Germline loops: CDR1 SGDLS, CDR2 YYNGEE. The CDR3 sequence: CASSVGSGLATGELFF. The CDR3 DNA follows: TGTGCCAGCAGCGTAGGTTCTGGACTAGCTACCGGGGAGCTGTTTTTT.

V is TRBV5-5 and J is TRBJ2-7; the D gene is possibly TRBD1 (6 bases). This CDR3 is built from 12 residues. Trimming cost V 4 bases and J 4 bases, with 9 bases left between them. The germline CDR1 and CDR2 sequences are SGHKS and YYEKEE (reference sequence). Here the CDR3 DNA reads TGTGCCAGCAGCACCAGGGGTTACGAGCAGTACTTC. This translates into CASSTRGYEQYF.

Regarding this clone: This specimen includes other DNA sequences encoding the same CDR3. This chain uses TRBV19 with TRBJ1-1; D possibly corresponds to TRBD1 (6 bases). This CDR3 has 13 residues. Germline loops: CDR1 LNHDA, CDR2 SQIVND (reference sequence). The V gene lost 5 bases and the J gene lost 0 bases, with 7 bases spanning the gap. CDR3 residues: CASSGQLNTEAFF. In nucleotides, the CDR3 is TGTGCCAGTAGTGGACAGTTGAACACTGAAGCTTTCTTT.

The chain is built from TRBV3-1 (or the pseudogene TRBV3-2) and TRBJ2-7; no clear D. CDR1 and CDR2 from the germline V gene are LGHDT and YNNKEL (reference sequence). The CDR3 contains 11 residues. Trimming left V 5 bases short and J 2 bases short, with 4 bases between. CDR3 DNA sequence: TGTGCCAGCAGCTCAACCTACGAGCAGTACTTC. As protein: CASSSTYEQYF.

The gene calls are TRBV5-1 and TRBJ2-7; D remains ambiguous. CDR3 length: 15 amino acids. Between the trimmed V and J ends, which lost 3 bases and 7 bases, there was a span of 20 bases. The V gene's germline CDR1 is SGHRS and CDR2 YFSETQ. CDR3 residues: CASSSNNGVLGEQYF. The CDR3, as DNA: TGCGCCAGCAGCTCTAACAACGGAGTTTTGGGTGAGCAGTACTTC.